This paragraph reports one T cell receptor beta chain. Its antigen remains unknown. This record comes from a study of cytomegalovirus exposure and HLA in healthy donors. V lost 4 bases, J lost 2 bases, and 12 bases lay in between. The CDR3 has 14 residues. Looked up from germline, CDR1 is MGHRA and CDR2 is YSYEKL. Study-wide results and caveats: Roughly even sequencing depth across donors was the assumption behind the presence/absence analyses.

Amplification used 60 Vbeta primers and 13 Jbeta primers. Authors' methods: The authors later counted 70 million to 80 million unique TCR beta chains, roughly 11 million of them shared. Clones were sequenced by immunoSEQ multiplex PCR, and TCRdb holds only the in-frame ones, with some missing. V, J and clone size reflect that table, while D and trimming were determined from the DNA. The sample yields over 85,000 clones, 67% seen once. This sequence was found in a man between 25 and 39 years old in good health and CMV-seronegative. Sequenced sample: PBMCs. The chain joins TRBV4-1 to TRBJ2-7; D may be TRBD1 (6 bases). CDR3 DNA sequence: TGCGCCAGCAGCCTATCTACAGGGACCTACGAGCAGTACTTC. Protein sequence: CASSLSTGTYEQYF.